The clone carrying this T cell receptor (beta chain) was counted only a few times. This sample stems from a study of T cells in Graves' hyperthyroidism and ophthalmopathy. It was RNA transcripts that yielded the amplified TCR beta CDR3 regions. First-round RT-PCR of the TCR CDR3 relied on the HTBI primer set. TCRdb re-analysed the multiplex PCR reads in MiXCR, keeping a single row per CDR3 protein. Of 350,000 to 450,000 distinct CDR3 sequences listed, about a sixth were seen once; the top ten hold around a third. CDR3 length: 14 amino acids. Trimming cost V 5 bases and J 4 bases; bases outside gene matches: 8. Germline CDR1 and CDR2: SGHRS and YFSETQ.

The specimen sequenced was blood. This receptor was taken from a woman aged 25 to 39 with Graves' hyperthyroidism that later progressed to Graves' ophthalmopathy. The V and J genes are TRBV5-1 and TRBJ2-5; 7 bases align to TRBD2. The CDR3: CASSFQGGVETQYF. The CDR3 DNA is TGCGCCAGCAGTTTTCAGGGAGGGGTAGAGACCCAGTACTTC.